This passage covers 20 T cell receptor beta chains from one sample sequenced in a study of human T cells and chemical hapten exposure (dated by TCRdb to the early 2020s). Libraries came from RACE. The instrument given in TCRdb is NextSeq 500. TCRdb redid the processing of the public reads, applying fastp at Q25 and MiXCR, and retained in-frame beta chains. Identical CDR3 proteins give one entry, which carries the most common genes and DNA. For this sample the table gives about 100,000 distinct CDR3 sequences, of which approximately 11% were detected only once. Jointly, the top ten make up roughly 3.5% of the sample. The sample's time point label, decoded: patch test 1, 2 weeks after DPC sensitization. The treatment or condition label here, explained by the study, means: therapeutic diphenylcyclopropenone sensitization with weekly scalp DPC. This specimen was whole blood, taken in connection with sensitization to the hapten diphenylcyclopropenone (DPC). The receptor set was obtained from a woman aged 40 to 50 with alopecia areata. Some clones in this sample may be carry-over from other donors' samples.

Ten or more counts support this clonotype. In nucleotides, the CDR3 is TGTGCCAGCAGCCCCAACGACGGCGTTATCTCCTACGAGCAGTACTTC. Protein sequence: CASSPNDGVISYEQYF. This chain uses TRBV11-2 with TRBJ2-7; D gene ambiguous. The CDR3 is 16 amino acids. Trimming pared 5 bases from V and 0 bases from J, leaving 17 bases between. Germline V lookup: CDR1 SGHAT, CDR2 FQNNGV. Using reference TRBV11-2 and TRBJ2-7 for the parts outside the CDR3, the full variable domain is EAGVAQSPRYKIIEKRQSVAFWCNPISGHATLYWYQQILGQGPKLLIQFQNNGVVDDSQLPKDRFSAERLKGVDSTLKIQPAKLEDSAVYLCASSPNDGVISYEQYFGPGTRLTVT.

This clonotype was detected a few times. The chain recombines TRBV12-3 or TRBV12-4 with TRBJ2-7; 9 nucleotides line up with TRBD1. The CDR3 is made up of 15 amino acids. J was trimmed by 1 base and V by 4 bases; bases with no gene match: 5. The CDR3 spells CASSSTGGKSYEQYF. The CDR3 DNA sequence: TGTGCCAGCAGTTCCACAGGGGGCAAATCCTACGAGCAGTACTTC.

This clonotype appeared a few times. The V gene is TRBV5-5, the J gene TRBJ1-5; a possible D gene is TRBD1 (5 bases). The CDR3 consists of 14 residues. The germline V and J ends were trimmed by 3 bases and 2 bases, with 9 bases remaining between them. Germline V gene lookup returns CDR1 SGHKS and CDR2 YYEKEE (reference sequence). The CDR3 DNA follows: TGTGCCAGCAGCTGGGAAGGGGGCAATCAGCCCCAGCATTTT. Amino acid sequence: CASSWEGGNQPQHF.

This clonotype was seen many times. The chain links TRBV29-1 to TRBJ1-1; D is perhaps TRBD1 (5 bases). The CDR3 is made up of 14 amino acids. Germline CDR1 is SQVTM and CDR2 is ANQGSEA. V lost 1 base and J lost 3, with 12 bases in between. CDR3 in DNA: TGCAGCGTTGAAGGGCGGGGCGCTGACACTGAAGCTTTCTTT. It specifies CSVEGRGADTEAFF.

V and J are TRBV11-2 and TRBJ2-1; D is unclear. Trimming took 8 bases from V and 8 from J, leaving 7 bases between them. Germline V gene data show CDR1 as SGHAT and CDR2 as FQNNGV. The CDR3 has 10 amino acids. The CDR3 DNA reads TGTGCCAGCGGAGTTGATGAGCAGTTCTTC. Translation: CASGVDEQFF.

This clonotype was seen many times. V is TRBV21-1 and J is TRBJ2-3; the table calls TRBD2, which could not be checked here. TRBV21-1 counts as a pseudogene. This CDR3 has 17 amino acids. The CDR3 DNA follows: TGTGCCAGCAGCAAAGCACCCGGACTAGCGGGAGCAGATACGCAGTATTTT. This sequence encodes CASSKAPGLAGADTQYF.

The gene calls are TRBV4-3 and TRBJ2-3; D may be TRBD2 (6 bases). Germline-derived CDR1 and CDR2 are LGHNA and YSLEER. The CDR3 is made up of 13 amino acids. V was cut by 0 bases and J by 10 bases, with 11 bases left in between. CDR3 region: CASSQEPDYPQYF. The CDR3 DNA reads as TGCGCCAGCAGCCAAGAACCGGACTACCCGCAGTATTTT.

This chain joins TRBV12-3 or TRBV12-4 and TRBJ2-7; TRBD1 might be the D (6 bases). V lost 3 bases and J 4 bases, leaving 13 bases between the germline ends. The CDR3 contains 14 residues. CDR3 sequence: CASSFATGQYEQYF. The CDR3 DNA reads as TGTGCCAGCAGTTTCGCTACAGGGCAGTACGAGCAGTACTTC.

Many counts were recorded for this clonotype. The chain joins TRBV10-2 to TRBJ2-1; TRBD2 matches at 8 bases. This CDR3 has 14 residues. J lost 5 bases, V lost 7 bases, and 7 bases had no gene match. Germline V gives CDR1 WSHSY, CDR2 SAAADI. The CDR3 nucleotides are TGCGCCAGCATGGGGACTAGTGGTGACAATGAGCAGTTCTTC. Translation: CASMGTSGDNEQFF.

This clonotype was seen more than once but under ten times. The rearrangement joins TRBV6-2 or TRBV6-3 to TRBJ2-1; the match to TRBD2 covers 7 bases. The CDR3 runs 12 residues. V shed 6 bases, J shed 5 bases, and the junction held 1 base outside the gene matches. Germline CDR1 reads MNHEY; CDR2 reads SVGEGT. CDR3 residues: CASSGTNNEQFF. CDR3 nucleotides: TGTGCCAGCAGCGGGACTAACAATGAGCAGTTCTTC.

The rearrangement links TRBV6-6 to TRBJ1-1; tentative D call: TRBD1 (5 bases). V was shortened by 0 bases and J by 7 bases, with 12 bases between the two germline ends. The CDR3 covers 14 residues. Per the germline V gene, CDR1 is MNHNY and CDR2 is SVGAGI (reference sequence). The CDR3 nucleotides are TGTGCCAGCAGTTACTCAGGGGCGCGTGATGAAGCTTTCTTT. Its protein product is CASSYSGARDEAFF.

This clonotype was found a few times. The chain links TRBV5-6 to TRBJ1-1; D not resolved. Germline CDR1 is SGHDT and CDR2 is YYEEEE. Trimming removed 5 bases at V and 5 bases at J, with 22 bases between. This CDR3 comprises 16 residues. CDR3 loop: CASRPLRISGETEAFF. CDR3 in DNA: TGTGCCAGCAGACCCCTTCGGATCTCCGGGGAGACTGAAGCTTTCTTT.

J is TRBJ2-3 and V is TRBV15; 8 bases fit TRBD1. The V and J ends lost 2 bases and 2 bases, in that order; junction bases with no gene match: 6. The CDR3 sequence is 16 residues long. The V gene's germline CDR1 is LNHNV and CDR2 YYDKDF (reference sequence). In nucleotides, the CDR3 is TGTGCCACCAGCAGACTCGGACAGGGCTTCACAGATACGCAGTATTTT. Its protein product is CATSRLGQGFTDTQYF.

At least ten counts were recorded for this clonotype. The chain is built from TRBV19 and TRBJ2-1; TRBD2 matches at 8 bases. CDR1 is LNHDA and CDR2 is SQIVND in the germline V gene (reference sequence). The CDR3 totals 14 residues. The J segment lost 4 bases and the V segment lost 6 bases, leaving 5 bases of the junction unmatched. The chain's CDR3 is CASRHTGGYNEQFF. As DNA, the CDR3 is TGTGCCAGTAGACACACGGGGGGGTACAATGAGCAGTTCTTC.

The J gene is TRBJ1-5, the V gene TRBV4-3; D remains ambiguous. V dropped 0 bases and J dropped 2 bases, with 5 bases sitting between them. The CDR3 loop spans 14 amino acids. The germline V gene encodes CDR1 LGHNA and CDR2 YSLEER. CDR3 residues: CASSQDHGNQPQHF. The CDR3 DNA reads as TGCGCCAGCAGCCAAGATCATGGCAATCAGCCCCAGCATTTT.

V is TRBV2 and J is TRBJ2-7; D is perhaps TRBD1 (6 bases). Deletions cut 10 bases from V and 1 base from J, with 17 bases between. The CDR3 extends over 14 amino acids. In germline, CDR1 is SNHLY, CDR2 FYNNEI. CDR3 sequence (DNA): TGTGCCACCCTTAGAACAGGGATTTCCTACGAGCAGTACTTC. The encoded protein is CATLRTGISYEQYF.

This clonotype was detected ten times or more. The chain has TRBV20-1 and TRBJ1-6, with a tentative D call TRBD1 (5 bases). From germline, CDR1 is DFQATT and CDR2 SNEGSKA (reference sequence). V gave up 0 bases and J gave up 12 bases, with 9 bases separating them. The CDR3 is 12 residues long. CDR3 in DNA: TGCAGTGCTAGAGATCGAAGGGGACCCCTCCACTTT. Translation gives CSARDRRGPLHF.

This clonotype was seen ten or more times. The chain combines TRBV10-3 with TRBJ2-7; the D gene could be TRBD1 or TRBD2 (6 bases each). In germline, CDR1 is ENHRY, CDR2 SYGVKD. The CDR3 runs 14 residues. V was shortened by 2 bases and J by 4 bases, with 12 bases between the two germline ends. The CDR3 here is CAISEGEGGYEQYF. The CDR3 DNA reads TGTGCCATCAGTGAGGGAGAAGGGGGGTACGAGCAGTACTTC.

The chain joins TRBV12-3 or TRBV12-4 to TRBJ2-5; 11 bases align to TRBD2. This CDR3 is built from 16 residues. V dropped 5 bases and J dropped 5; count of bases not matched to a gene: 10. CDR3: CASSEGSGRGGETQYF. In nucleotides, the CDR3 is TGTGCCAGCAGTGAGGGTAGCGGGAGGGGCGGTGAGACCCAGTACTTC.

V and J are TRBV15 and TRBJ1-1, with a weak D call TRBD1 (6 bases). Germline assignment: CDR1 LNHNV and CDR2 YYDKDF (reference sequence). V lost 0 bases to trimming and J lost 7 bases, with 12 bases between them. The CDR3 runs 14 residues. Here the CDR3 DNA reads TGTGCCACCAGCAGAGAGGGGGCCCGTCTTGAAGCTTTCTTT. Amino acids: CATSREGARLEAFF.